This is a list of T cell receptor beta chains from one sample in a study of blood T cell repertoires in COVID-19. Data came from immunoSEQ multiplex PCR; TCRdb stores just in-frame clones and leaves some out. The repertoire consists of tens of thousands of clones, with approximately 91% occurring once and the leading ten covering roughly 10%. The source material was peripheral blood. The receptors were sampled from a woman older than 75 with acute or convalescent COVID-19. CDR3s include the opening cysteine and the closing phenylalanine or tryptophan. D genes are given only for firm matches. A row's size may be missing; if present it is once, few, many or a size class.

J | V | size | D | DNA | CDR3
TRBJ2-7 | TRBV11-2 | NA | NA | TGTGCCAGCCCGCGCCGGACAAGTAACTCCTACGAGCAGTACTTC | CASPRRTSNSYEQYF
TRBJ1-1 | TRBV28 | NA | NA | TGTGCCAGCAGTTTACCGGGTTTTACTGAAGCTTTCTTT | CASSLPGFTEAFF
TRBJ2-1 | TRBV4-3 | NA | NA | TGCGCCAGCAGCCAAGATTGGACCGATAGCGACCAGTTCTTC | CASSQDWTDSDQFF
TRBJ2-1 | TRBV7-9 | NA | NA | TGTGCCAGCAGCTTAGTTGGGGCTAGGGGGTCCTACAATGAGCAGTTCTTC | CASSLVGARGSYNEQFF
TRBJ1-1 | TRBV6-5 | NA | NA | TGTGCCAGCAGCGGGGGGGGTAACACTGAAGCTTTCTTT | CASSGGGNTEAFF
TRBJ1-4 | TRBV19 | NA | TRBD1 | TGTGCCAGTAGTACGGGGACAGGGGCGACTAATGAAAAACTGTTTTTT | CASSTGTGATNEKLFF
TRBJ1-5 | TRBV30 | NA | NA | TGTGCCTGGAGTACGGACTCGGCGAGGAATCAGCCCCAGCATTTT | CAWSTDSARNQPQHF
TRBJ2-7 | TRBV18 | NA | TRBD1 | TGTGCCAGCTCACCAAGGGTTAGGCAGGGGGAATCCTACGAGCAGTACTTC | CASSPRVRQGESYEQYF
TRBJ2-7 | TRBV5-1 | NA | TRBD2 | TGCGCCAGCAGCCCCCAGGCAAGCGGGAGCTCCTACGAGCAGTACTTC | CASSPQASGSSYEQYF
TRBJ2-7 | TRBV29-1 | NA | NA | TGCAGCGTCAGAGCGGCATTCTCCTACGAGCAGTACTTC | CSVRAAFSYEQYF
TRBJ1-4 | TRBV5-1 | NA | NA | TGCGCCAGCAGCTTCGGAGGGTCGGGAGAAAAACTGTTTTTT | CASSFGGSGEKLFF
TRBJ1-2 | TRBV2 | NA | NA | TGTGCCAGCAGTGGGGTTGGGGCCTATGGCTACACCTTC | CASSGVGAYGYTF
TRBJ2-3 | TRBV27 | NA | TRBD1 | TGTGCCAGCAGTTTAAAGGAAACCCGGGACAGGGAAACAGATACGCAGTATTTT | CASSLKETRDRETDTQYF
TRBJ2-1 | TRBV24-1 | NA | TRBD2 | TGTGCCACCAGGGGAGCGGGAGATACGAATGAGCAGTTCTTC | CATRGAGDTNEQFF
TRBJ1-6 | TRBV2 | NA | TRBD1 | TGTGCCAGCAGCATACAGGGGGATCAAAATTCACCCCTCCACTTT | CASSIQGDQNSPLHF
TRBJ1-2 | TRBV9 | NA | TRBD1 | TGTGCCAGCAGCGTAGAGGGGGGGACAGGGAATGGCTACACCTTC | CASSVEGGTGNGYTF
TRBJ2-3 | TRBV5-1 | once | TRBD2 | TGCGCCAGCAGCCTAGGGACTAGCGGGACCGAAGATACGCAGTATTTT | CASSLGTSGTEDTQYF
TRBJ2-5 | TRBV7-2 | NA | TRBD2 | TGTGCCAGCAGCTTAGGACTTAGCGGGAGTTTTAAAGAGACCCAGTACTTC | CASSLGLSGSFKETQYF
TRBJ2-1 | TRBV18 | NA | TRBD2 | TGTGCCAGCTCACAGGGACTAGCGGCTTACAATGAGCAGTTCTTC | CASSQGLAAYNEQFF
TRBJ2-1 | TRBV21-1 | NA | NA | TGTGCCAGCAGCAAAGGGGACTCGGGAGCCTACAATGAGCAGTTCTTC | CASSKGDSGAYNEQFF
TRBJ2-1 | TRBV5-1 | few | TRBD2 | TGCGCCAGCAGCTTTGAGGGAGGGCGGGTTGAGCAGTTCTTC | CASSFEGGRVEQFF
TRBJ2-7 | TRBV3-1/TRBV3-2 | NA | TRBD2 | TGTGCCAGCAGCAAGGGGGTAGCGGGAGGCTCCTACGAGCAGTACTTC | CASSKGVAGGSYEQYF
TRBJ2-1 | TRBV27 | few | TRBD2 | TGTGCCAGCATTAGCGGGAGCTGGCAGTTCTTC | CASISGSWQFF
TRBJ1-1 | TRBV5-1 | NA | TRBD1 | TGCGCCAGCAGCACCGGACCCCAGGGGGGTAGTACTGAAGCTTTCTTT | CASSTGPQGGSTEAFF
TRBJ1-5 | TRBV5-1 | NA | TRBD1 | TGCGCCAGCAGCGCTGGGACAGGGGATAGCAATCAGCCCCAGCATTTT | CASSAGTGDSNQPQHF
TRBJ2-5 | TRBV13 | NA | NA | TGTGCCAGCAGCATAAGGGGGTTGGAGACCCAGTACTTC | CASSIRGLETQYF
TRBJ1-2 | TRBV4-3 | NA | NA | TGCGCCAGCAGCCAAGATTCAGGGTATTATGGCTACACCTTC | CASSQDSGYYGYTF
TRBJ1-2 | TRBV4-1 | NA | NA | TGCGCCAGCAGCCAAGCTGGCTTTAACCGAAACTATGGCTACACCTTC | CASSQAGFNRNYGYTF
TRBJ2-1 | TRBV7-9 | NA | NA | TGTGCCAGCAGCCGCTCCGGTATCCTTGGTGAGCAGTTCTTC | CASSRSGILGEQFF
TRBJ1-1 | TRBV3-1/TRBV3-2 | NA | NA | TGTGCCAGCAGCCAAGAAGGGCAGGGGACCGGGAACACTGAAGCTTTCTTT | CASSQEGQGTGNTEAFF
TRBJ2-3 | TRBV7-9 | NA | TRBD2 | TGTGCCAGCAGCTACGGGACTAGCGGGAGCACAGATACGCAGTATTTT | CASSYGTSGSTDTQYF
TRBJ2-3 | TRBV5-1 | NA | TRBD1 | TGCGCCAGCAGCTCGACAGGGAGATCAGATACGCAGTATTTT | CASSSTGRSDTQYF
TRBJ2-7 | TRBV6-6 | few | NA | TGTGCCAGCAAAGAGGGAGGCTCCTACGAGCAGTACTTC | CASKEGGSYEQYF
TRBJ2-1 | TRBV7-8 | NA | TRBD2 | TGTGCCAGCAGCTTCCCCGGGACTAGCGGGGGAAATGAGCAGTTCTTC | CASSFPGTSGGNEQFF
TRBJ2-7 | TRBV10-3 | once | TRBD2 | TGTGCCACTCTGTCGAGACTAGCGGGAGGAAACTCCTACGAGCAGTACTTC | CATLSRLAGGNSYEQYF
TRBJ1-5 | TRBV15 | NA | TRBD1 | TGTGCCACCAGCGAGGGGGCGAGACAGGGTTTGGGGCAGCCCCAGCATTTT | CATSEGARQGLGQPQHF
TRBJ2-4 | TRBV19 | NA | NA | TGTGCCACCCTTTCGGCAGGGTTCAAAAACATTCAGTACTTC | CATLSAGFKNIQYF
TRBJ1-1 | TRBV18 | NA | NA | TGTGCCAGCTCACCCCAGGGGATTACGATGAACACTGAAGCTTTCTTT | CASSPQGITMNTEAFF
TRBJ2-5 | TRBV30 | few | NA | TGTGCCTGGGGTAGATACCAAGAGACCCAGTACTTC | CAWGRYQETQYF
TRBJ2-7 | TRBV11-1 | NA | NA | TGTGCCAGCAGCTTAGCGGGGCGCCAAGAGGAGCAGTACTTC | CASSLAGRQEEQYF
TRBJ2-5 | TRBV4-1 | NA | NA | TGCGCCAGCAGCCGCAGCGATCAAGAGACCCAGTACTTC | CASSRSDQETQYF
TRBJ2-5 | TRBV5-5 | NA | NA | TGTGCCAGCAGCTTGGACGGACAGCCACCTGAGACCCAGTACTTC | CASSLDGQPPETQYF
TRBJ1-2 | TRBV27 | NA | TRBD1 | TGTGCCAGCAGGTTACAGGGGGGTAACTATGGCTACACCTTC | CASRLQGGNYGYTF
TRBJ2-3 | TRBV6-2/TRBV6-3 | NA | NA | TGTGCCAGCAGTTACTTCCCACGACAGGACGTGCACACAGATACGCAGTATTTT | CASSYFPRQDVHTDTQYF
TRBJ1-2 | TRBV2 | NA | NA | TGTGCCAGCAGTACTCTAGCGCTCGGGGCCGACTATGGCTACACCTTC | CASSTLALGADYGYTF
TRBJ2-1 | TRBV5-1 | NA | NA | TGCGCCAGCAGCTTTGACAGGTACATTGAGCAGTTCTTC | CASSFDRYIEQFF
TRBJ1-5 | TRBV6-2/TRBV6-3 | NA | NA | TGTGCCAGCAGTCTACCACTAGGGACATCCAGCAATCAGCCCCAGCATTTT | CASSLPLGTSSNQPQHF
TRBJ2-7 | TRBV5-1 | few | NA | TGCGCCAGGCGATACGAGCAGTACTTC | CARRYEQYF
TRBJ1-2 | TRBV7-2 | NA | NA | TGTGCCAGCAGCTTAGAAGAGGGCAGGTCCGCTGGCTACACCTTC | CASSLEEGRSAGYTF
TRBJ1-1 | TRBV3-1/TRBV3-2 | NA | NA | TGTGCCAGCAGCCAAGAGGGCCTTTTGAACACTGAAGCTTTCTTT | CASSQEGLLNTEAFF
TRBJ2-7 | TRBV7-2 | NA | TRBD2 | TGTGCCAGCAGCCCCCGACTAAGCGGGAGCTACGAGCAGTACTTC | CASSPRLSGSYEQYF
TRBJ2-7 | TRBV18 | few | NA | TGTGCCAGCTCAGACTCTCTGGGACAAGGCGAGCAGTACTTC | CASSDSLGQGEQYF
TRBJ1-1 | TRBV7-3 | NA | TRBD1 | TGTGCCAGCAGCTTTCCAACAGGGGCGAGGAACACTGAAGCTTTCTTT | CASSFPTGARNTEAFF
TRBJ1-1 | TRBV25-1 | NA | TRBD1 | TGTGCCAGCAGTCGCATGGACAGGGCCTACACTGAAGCTTTCTTT | CASSRMDRAYTEAFF
TRBJ2-1 | TRBV9 | NA | NA | TGTGCCAGCCAGCCAGGAGGGCTTGGTCACAATGAGCAGTTCTTC | CASQPGGLGHNEQFF